These 9 T cell receptor beta chains originate from one sample sequenced in a study of blood T cell repertoires in COVID-19. Using immunoSEQ multiplex PCR, the repertoire was profiled, and TCRdb retains in-frame clones only, with some absent. The sample yields about 230,000 clones, just under 90% seen once. Sequenced input: peripheral blood. The source is a man aged 30-40 years with COVID-19, enrolled during active disease.

The V gene is TRBV4-3, the J gene TRBJ2-3; TRBD2 agrees at 8 bases. J was trimmed by 4 bases and V by 4 bases; bases with no gene match: 16. This CDR3 spans 18 amino acids. Germline loops: CDR1 LGHNA, CDR2 YSLEER. The CDR3 nucleotides read TGCGCCAGCAGCCGCCTTAACCCCGGGAGCGGGGGTTCAGATACGCAGTATTTT. It specifies CASSRLNPGSGGSDTQYF.

The rearrangement joins TRBV9 to TRBJ1-1; D may be TRBD1 (5 bases). Germline values: CDR1 SGDLS, CDR2 YYNGEE. Between the trimmed V and J ends, which lost 3 bases and 7 bases, there was a span of 13 bases. The CDR3 spans 13 residues. The CDR3 coding sequence is TGTGCCAGCAGCGCCAGATCCGGGGGTGAAGCTTTCTTT. It codes for CASSARSGGEAFF.

V and J are TRBV10-3 and TRBJ1-1; 10 bases map to TRBD1. V gave up 4 bases and J gave up 1 base; unmatched junction bases: 0. Germline V gene lookup returns CDR1 ENHRY and CDR2 SYGVKD. The CDR3 has 14 residues. In DNA form, the CDR3 reads TGTGCCATCAGTGGGACAGGGGGGAACACTGAAGCTTTCTTT. This encodes CAISGTGGNTEAFF.

The V and J genes are TRBV4-3 and TRBJ2-5, with D possibly TRBD2 on 6 matching bases. Trimming took off 3 bases at V and 5 bases at J, with 13 bases between the two ends. The germline V gene encodes CDR1 LGHNA and CDR2 YSLEER. The CDR3 is 14 amino acids. The CDR3 loop reads CASSHLGAGETQYF. The CDR3 DNA sequence: TGCGCCAGCAGCCACCTTGGGGCGGGGGAGACCCAGTACTTC.

The rearrangement links TRBV27 to TRBJ1-2; D gene ambiguous. Germline CDR1 MNHEY, CDR2 SMNVEV (reference sequence). The CDR3 runs to 13 residues. V was pared by 1 base and J by 7 bases, with 10 bases between. The CDR3 DNA is TGTGCCAGCAGTTTATGGGGAGGGAGTGGCTACACCTTC. It codes for CASSLWGGSGYTF.

This clone was counted between two and nine times. This chain uses TRBV18 with TRBJ2-7; perhaps TRBD1 as D (5 bases). The CDR3 runs 14 residues. In germline, CDR1 is KGHSH, CDR2 LQKENI. Trimming took off 1 base at V and 2 bases at J, with 9 bases between the two ends. The DNA for the CDR3 is TGTGCCAGCTCACCACAGACAGAAGCCTACGAGCAGTACTTC. It codes for CASSPQTEAYEQYF.

The chain carries TRBV28 and TRBJ1-2; 8 bases match TRBD1. This CDR3 is 12 amino acids long. V lost 5 bases to trimming and J lost 9 bases; unmatched junction nucleotides: 5. Germline V lookup: CDR1 MDHEN, CDR2 SYDVKM. This CDR3 is CASSVDRGRYTF. Here the CDR3 DNA reads TGTGCCAGCAGTGTAGACAGGGGACGCTACACCTTC.

The chain has TRBV18 and TRBJ1-2, with 8 bases matching TRBD1. The CDR3 extends over 14 amino acids. Germline CDR1 is KGHSH and CDR2 is LQKENI. Germline trimming cut 3 bases from V and 6 bases from J; bases unmatched to any gene: 6. CDR3 protein: CASSPGQGEDGYTF. As DNA, the CDR3 is TGTGCCAGCTCACCCGGACAGGGAGAAGATGGCTACACCTTC.

The J gene is TRBJ1-2, the V gene TRBV7-3; D call uncertain. Germline-derived CDR1 and CDR2 are SGHTA and FQGTGA. CDR3 size: 13 residues. V was clipped by 4 bases and J by 4 bases, with 10 bases between them. CDR3 in DNA: TGTGCCAGCAGCTCCCCGCGGGGCTATGGCTACACCTTC. This codes for CASSSPRGYGYTF.